Listed below are T cell receptor beta chains from one sample, sequenced in a study of blood T cell repertoires in COVID-19. TCRdb's table, derived via immunoSEQ multiplex PCR, lists solely in-frame clones and lacks some. The data show roughly 75,000 clones, around 88% seen once. Sequences were obtained from peripheral blood. The receptor source for this set is a man aged 60 to 69 with acute or convalescent COVID-19. Each CDR3 is given with its conserved first and last residue.

v_call	j_call	cdr3_aa
TRBV29-1	TRBJ2-5	CSVEDLGQGAQYF
TRBV19	TRBJ2-2	CASRDRGTGELFF
TRBV5-1	TRBJ1-5	CASSLGLGGNNQPQHF
TRBV6-1	TRBJ1-1	CASSERVGAMNTEAFF
TRBV5-1	TRBJ2-5	CASSLEGGPGQGATQYF
TRBV7-3	TRBJ2-5	CASSSQGGVGETQYF
TRBV2	TRBJ2-3	CASSELGLVEADTQYF
TRBV2	TRBJ1-4	CASMDRGGEKLFF
TRBV6-5	TRBJ2-3	CASQDSSTDTQYF
TRBV5-4	TRBJ1-1	CASRPDRAMNTEAFF
TRBV11-2	TRBJ2-5	CASSLSVTDQETQYF
TRBV30	TRBJ1-2	CAWSPPYRARYTF
TRBV19	TRBJ2-3	CASATSGVSTDTQYF
TRBV9	TRBJ2-3	CASSVSGGASTDTQYF
TRBV6-5	TRBJ2-7	CASSYLASYEQYF
TRBV6-5	TRBJ1-3	CASSPRGRGNTIYF
TRBV13	TRBJ2-1	CASSWGLVNEQFF
TRBV21-1	TRBJ2-2	CASSKGREGHTGELFF
TRBV6-5	TRBJ1-2	CASSYSLSGETGYTF
TRBV3-1/TRBV3-2	TRBJ2-4	CASSHTGQGLAKNIQYF
TRBV5-1	TRBJ2-3	CASSGATSTDTQYF
TRBV5-6	TRBJ2-7	CASSMFDRREYEQYF
TRBV10-3	TRBJ1-6	CAISEMGQGAINSPLHF
TRBV14	TRBJ1-6	CASSAPPGQGSYNSPLHF
TRBV5-1	TRBJ2-7	CASSHFPIEQYF
TRBV29-1	TRBJ1-1	CSVARGLFEAFF